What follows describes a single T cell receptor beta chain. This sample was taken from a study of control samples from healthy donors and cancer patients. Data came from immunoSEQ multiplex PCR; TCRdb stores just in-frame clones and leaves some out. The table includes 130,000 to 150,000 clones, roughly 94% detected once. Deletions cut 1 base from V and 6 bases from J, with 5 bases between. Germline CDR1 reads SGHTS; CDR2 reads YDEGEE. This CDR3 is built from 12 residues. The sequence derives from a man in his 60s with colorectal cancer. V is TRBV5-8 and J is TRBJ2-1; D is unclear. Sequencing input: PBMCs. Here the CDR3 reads CASSLSLNEQFF. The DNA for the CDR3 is TGTGCCAGCAGCTTGAGCCTCAATGAGCAGTTCTTC.